These 25 T cell receptor beta chains were all obtained from the same sample, sequenced in a study of blood T cell repertoires in COVID-19. TCRdb's copy holds only in-frame clones and misses some; the assay was immunoSEQ multiplex PCR. The sample yields around 150,000 clones, roughly 90% seen once. The specimen sequenced was PBMCs or T cells enriched from blood (not recorded which). The receptor set was obtained from a woman in her forties or fifties who had recovered from COVID-19.

The chain has TRBV5-4 and TRBJ2-3; D perhaps matches TRBD2 (6 bases). Germline CDR1 is SGHNT and CDR2 is YYREEE (reference sequence). CDR3 length: 15 residues. V lost 2 bases and J 4 bases, leaving 14 bases between the germline ends. The CDR3 spells CASSLALTSPDTQYF. The CDR3 nucleotides read TGTGCCAGCAGCTTAGCTTTGACTAGTCCAGATACGCAGTATTTT.

The chain carries TRBV7-9 and TRBJ1-2, with TRBD1 matching over 7 bases. The CDR3 is made up of 16 amino acids. V was clipped by 1 base and J by 2 bases; unmatched bases: 7. Germline CDR1 and CDR2: SEHNR and FQNEAQ (reference sequence). The CDR3 DNA sequence: TGTGCCAGCAGCTTAGTTCCAGCAGGGGGAAACTATGGCTACACCTTC. It is translated as CASSLVPAGGNYGYTF.

This clone occurred once. In the same sample, other DNA sequences code for this CDR3. CDR3 nucleotide sequence: TGCAGCGTTCCTAGCGGGGGCACAGATACGCAGTATTTT. Translated: CSVPSGGTDTQYF. The chain has TRBV29-1 and TRBJ2-3, with 9 bases aligning to TRBD2. CDR1 SQVTM and CDR2 ANQGSEA come from the germline V gene. The CDR3 is 13 amino acids. J was trimmed by 1 base and V by 5 bases; bases with no gene match: 1.

V gene TRBV29-1 combines with J gene TRBJ2-7, with D possibly TRBD1 on 5 matching bases. The V and J ends lost 4 bases and 6 bases respectively, with 13 bases between them. The CDR3 length is 12 residues. Germline CDR1 SQVTM, CDR2 ANQGSEA. The CDR3 reads CSVVQAQGEQYF. The CDR3 DNA follows: TGCAGCGTTGTGCAGGCCCAGGGCGAGCAGTACTTC.

The chain is built from TRBV5-5 and TRBJ2-1; D is unresolved. The ends were cut back, 0 bases at V and 4 bases at J, with 5 bases in the middle. This CDR3 is built from 13 residues. Looked up from germline, CDR1 is SGHKS and CDR2 is YYEKEE (reference sequence). CDR3 sequence (DNA): TGTGCCAGCAGCTTGGGTCCGTACAATGAGCAGTTCTTC. It specifies CASSLGPYNEQFF.

This chain uses TRBV29-1 with TRBJ2-7; 10 bases match TRBD1. This CDR3 is 16 amino acids long. J was trimmed by 7 bases and V by 5 bases; bases with no gene match: 17. Per germline, CDR1 SQVTM and CDR2 ANQGSEA. CDR3 DNA: TGCAGCGTTACTTTGACAGGGGGCTCCCCCCTCAGGGAGCAGTACTTC. Translating gives CSVTLTGGSPLREQYF.

The chain is built from TRBV7-2 and TRBJ2-7; 8 bases line up with TRBD2. Looked up from germline, CDR1 is SGHTA and CDR2 is FQGNSA. V was clipped by 4 bases and J by 0 bases; unmatched bases: 11. CDR3 length: 17 residues. The DNA for the CDR3 is TGTGCCAGCAGCTCCCTCAGCGGGGGCCCCATCTCCTACGAGCAGTACTTC. Protein product: CASSSLSGGPISYEQYF.

CDR3 DNA: TGCAGTGCTAGTGGGGCGGGGGCTATCTACAATGAGCAGTTCTTC. Translated, it gives CSASGAGAIYNEQFF. The rearrangement uses TRBV20-1 and TRBJ2-1; D is perhaps TRBD2 (7 bases). The CDR3 spans 15 residues. The V and J ends lost 3 bases and 3 bases respectively, with 15 bases between them. CDR1 DFQATT and CDR2 SNEGSKA come from the germline V gene (reference sequence).

The chain combines TRBV27 with TRBJ2-1, with TRBD1 matching 7 bases. The CDR3 totals 15 residues. Germline CDR1 and CDR2: MNHEY and SMNVEV (reference sequence). V trimming: 11 bases; J trimming: 3 bases; junction bases outside the gene matches: 13. This CDR3 is CAGRPGQSGYNEQFF. CDR3 DNA: TGTGCCGGTAGGCCGGGACAGAGCGGCTACAATGAGCAGTTCTTC.

This rearrangement joins TRBV6-6 to TRBJ2-3; D is undetermined. V dropped 2 bases and J dropped 0 bases, with 6 bases sitting between them. The CDR3 runs to 14 residues. Germline V gene sequence: CDR1 MNHNY, CDR2 SVGAGI (reference sequence). In DNA form, the CDR3 reads TGTGCCAGCAGTTACGGAGATAGCACAGATACGCAGTATTTT. Its protein is CASSYGDSTDTQYF.

This clone was detected only a few times. The chain combines TRBV2 with TRBJ1-3; no firm D call. Deletions cut 7 bases from V and 0 bases from J, with 7 bases between. Germline CDR1 reads SNHLY; CDR2 reads FYNNEI. This CDR3 is 13 amino acids long. The DNA for the CDR3 is TGTGCCAGCAAAGCGAGCTCTGGAAACACCATATATTTT. Its translation is CASKASSGNTIYF.

This clone has only a few counts. The V and J genes are TRBV19 and TRBJ1-5, with D unclear. V shed 1 base and J shed 5 bases, with 6 bases lying between them. Germline V gene sequence: CDR1 LNHDA, CDR2 SQIVND (reference sequence). The CDR3 covers 13 residues. CDR3 coding DNA: TGTGCCAGTAGTATAGTGGGCGATCAGCCCCAGCATTTT. Its translation: CASSIVGDQPQHF.

This clone has a single count. This chain connects TRBV4-3 to TRBJ1-2; D gene unclear. Germline V CDR1 and CDR2: LGHNA, YSLEER. The CDR3 is 14 residues long. V lost 3 bases and J 0 bases, leaving 8 bases between the germline ends. CDR3 bases: TGCGCCAGCAGCCATGAGTTCTCTAACTATGGCTACACCTTC. It codes for CASSHEFSNYGYTF.

The rearrangement links TRBV27 to TRBJ1-1, with D perhaps TRBD1 (5 bases). CDR1 MNHEY and CDR2 SMNVEV come from the germline V gene (reference sequence). Trimming took off 7 bases at V and 7 bases at J, with 22 bases between the two ends. This CDR3 has 15 amino acids. The CDR3 is CASIKLVGAVVEAFF. The CDR3 DNA is TGTGCCAGCATTAAACTGGTTGGGGCGGTGGTTGAAGCTTTCTTT.

For the CDR3, the DNA is TGTGCCTGGATGGGGGACAGGGGGGTCCAAGAGACCCAGTACTTC. Amino acids: CAWMGDRGVQETQYF. This chain joins TRBV30 and TRBJ2-5; 11 bases map to TRBD1. V dropped 4 bases and J dropped 1; count of bases not matched to a gene: 5. Germline lookup yields CDR1 GTSNPN and CDR2 SVGIG (reference sequence). The CDR3 has 15 amino acids.

The rearrangement joins TRBV27 to TRBJ1-2; 7 bases align to TRBD1. V shed 6 bases, J shed 1 base, and the junction held 11 bases outside the gene matches. Germline assignment: CDR1 MNHEY and CDR2 SMNVEV (reference sequence). CDR3 length: 16 residues. DNA of the CDR3: TGTGCCAGCAGATTCCAGGGGGGACGGATTAACTATGGCTACACCTTC. This codes for CASRFQGGRINYGYTF.

The chain links TRBV6-5 to TRBJ1-5, with D possibly matching TRBD1 (6 bases). The CDR3 is made up of 15 amino acids. V gave up 6 bases and J gave up 2 bases, with 14 bases separating them. Germline values: CDR1 MNHEY, CDR2 SVGAGI. The DNA for the CDR3 is TGTGCCAGCAGCTCCCGACAGGCCGGCAATCAGCCCCAGCATTTT. Protein: CASSSRQAGNQPQHF.

The V and J genes are TRBV3-1 (or the pseudogene TRBV3-2) and TRBJ1-5; 7 positions match TRBD1. The CDR3 runs 15 residues. CDR1 LGHDT and CDR2 YNNKEL come from the germline V gene (reference sequence). The V segment lost 5 bases and the J segment 0 bases; nucleotides outside the gene matches: 4. The CDR3 sequence is CASSATGNSNQPQHF. The DNA of the CDR3 is TGTGCCAGCAGCGCGACAGGGAATAGCAATCAGCCCCAGCATTTT.

CDR3 residues: CASRNRGTYEQYF. DNA of the CDR3: TGTGCCAGCAGGAACAGGGGGACGTACGAGCAGTACTTC. The V and J genes are TRBV5-6 and TRBJ2-7; TRBD1 matches 8 bases. This CDR3 region has 13 residues. CDR1 SGHDT and CDR2 YYEEEE come from the germline V gene. V was pared by 5 bases and J by 4 bases, with 5 bases of the junction left unmatched.

The chain couples TRBV6-2 or TRBV6-3 to TRBJ1-5, with TRBD1 as a possible D gene (6 bases). CDR1 and CDR2 (germline): MNHEY, SVGEGT. The CDR3 is made up of 16 amino acids. V was cut by 5 bases and J by 2 bases, with 16 bases left in between. CDR3 residues: CASSPNRVPGNQPQHF. The CDR3 DNA reads TGTGCCAGCAGTCCAAACAGGGTACCGGGCAATCAGCCCCAGCATTTT.

This clone was counted once. J is TRBJ2-3 and V is TRBV11-3; 8 bases map to TRBD2. This CDR3 is 16 amino acids long. With V trimmed by 0 bases and J by 4 bases, 6 bases remained unmatched. Germline CDR1 and CDR2: SGHNT and YENEEA. The CDR3 sequence: CASSLDERGPPDTQYF. CDR3 DNA sequence: TGTGCCAGCAGCTTAGATGAGCGGGGGCCGCCAGATACGCAGTATTTT.

V gene TRBV10-3 combines with J gene TRBJ2-7; no clear D gene. Trimming pared 4 bases from V and 2 bases from J, leaving 12 bases between. The CDR3 contains 14 residues. Germline-derived CDR1 and CDR2 are ENHRY and SYGVKD. Written as DNA, the CDR3 is TGTGCCATCAGTGGCACCACAGCTACCTACGAGCAGTACTTC. Translated: CAISGTTATYEQYF.

The chain has TRBV5-1 and TRBJ2-3; 12 bases line up with TRBD2. Germline assignment: CDR1 SGHRS and CDR2 YFSETQ. The CDR3 consists of 14 residues. After removal of 5 bases from V and 14 bases from J, the junction contained 12 bases not matched to a gene. The CDR3 protein is CASRGGLAGSFPYF. As DNA, the CDR3 is TGCGCCAGCAGGGGAGGACTAGCGGGGAGCTTCCCGTATTTT.

V gene TRBV3-1 (or the pseudogene TRBV3-2) combines with J gene TRBJ1-1; D gene ambiguous. CDR1 is LGHDT, CDR2 YNNKEL, per germline (reference sequence). CDR3 length equals 13 residues. Trimming shortened V by 0 bases and J by 7 bases, and 9 bases separated the two germline ends. This CDR3 is CASSQDPASEAFF. CDR3 in DNA: TGTGCCAGCAGCCAAGATCCTGCGAGTGAAGCTTTCTTT.

This chain joins TRBV12-3 or TRBV12-4 and TRBJ2-1; 7 positions match TRBD2. The V segment lost 6 bases and the J segment 5 bases; nucleotides outside the gene matches: 4. CDR3 length: 13 residues. The CDR3 spells CASSRLADNEQFF. DNA for the CDR3: TGTGCCAGCAGCCGTCTAGCGGACAATGAGCAGTTCTTC.